This is a list of T cell receptor beta chains from one sample in a study of Graves' ophthalmopathy and Graves' hyperthyroidism. Each CDR3 protein gets one entry after TCRdb re-called the multiplex PCR reads with MiXCR. This table holds about 210,000 distinct CDR3 sequences, roughly 29% found once. The sequenced sample was peripheral blood. The origin of the receptors is a man aged 45 to 65 with Graves' ophthalmopathy. The CDR3 runs from the conserved cysteine through the conserved F or W. Each record gives: D gene, J gene, clone size, V gene, CDR3 protein, CDR3 DNA. A D gene is named only where the DNA matches it firmly. Clone size is given for some rows only: seen once, a few or many times, or a class if the clone is expanded.

>.|TRBJ2-7|.|TRBV2
CASSESPFGKYF
TGTGCCAGCAGTGAGTCGCCATTTGGGAAGTACTTC
>.|TRBJ1-2|.|TRBV6-2/TRBV6-3
CASTVRQKNYTF
TGTGCCAGCACTGTGCGACAGAAAAACTACACCTTC
>.|TRBJ1-5|many|TRBV6-1
CASSGWTEYSNQPQHF
TGTGCCAGCAGTGGCTGGACGGAGTATAGCAATCAGCCCCAGCATTTT
>TRBD1|TRBJ2-7|many|TRBV5-1
CASSLGTGEQYF
TGCGCCAGCAGCTTGGGGACAGGCGAGCAGTACTTC
>.|TRBJ1-1|many|TRBV29-1
CSVEEGWQGEAFF
TGCAGCGTTGAGGAGGGGTGGCAGGGAGAAGCTTTCTTT
>.|TRBJ2-7|.|TRBV12-3/TRBV12-4
CASASAGSSYEQYF
TGTGCCAGCGCCTCAGCGGGTAGCTCCTACGAGCAGTACTTC
>.|TRBJ1-1|many|TRBV19
CASSKILSEAFF
TGTGCCAGTAGTAAAATCCTTTCTGAAGCTTTCTTT
>TRBD1|TRBJ2-5|many|TRBV20-1
CSATKGQGGFQYF
TGCAGTGCGACGAAGGGACAGGGAGGATTCCAGTACTTC
>.|TRBJ1-1|many|TRBV19
CASSLWAGNTEAFF
TGTGCCAGTAGTCTATGGGCCGGGAACACTGAAGCTTTCTTT
>TRBD2|TRBJ2-5|many|TRBV11-1
CASSRLAGEGAIETQYF
TGTGCCAGCAGCCGACTAGCGGGAGAAGGCGCAATTGAGACCCAGTACTTC
>TRBD1|TRBJ2-7|many|TRBV12-3/TRBV12-4
CASSFVQGSEQYF
TGTGCCAGCAGTTTCGTACAGGGGTCCGAGCAGTACTTC
>TRBD2|TRBJ2-5|.|TRBV12-3/TRBV12-4
CASSFGLAGSGTQYF
TGTGCCAGCAGTTTCGGACTAGCGGGTTCCGGGACCCAGTACTTC
>.|TRBJ2-5|.|TRBV12-3/TRBV12-4
CASSLRRQQETQYF
TGTGCCAGCAGTTTGCGGCGGCAGCAAGAGACCCAGTACTTC
>TRBD2|TRBJ2-3|many|TRBV7-9
CASSQGLASDTQYF
TGTGCCAGCAGCCAGGGACTAGCCTCAGATACGCAGTATTTT
>TRBD1|TRBJ1-1|.|TRBV15
CATAGQMNTEAFF
TGTGCCACCGCGGGACAGATGAACACTGAAGCTTTCTTT
>.|TRBJ1-1|.|TRBV6-5
CASSYSGTGEAFF
TGTGCCAGCAGTTACTCAGGGACGGGTGAAGCTTTCTTT
>TRBD1|TRBJ1-5|many|TRBV19
CASRGPGQGASRNQPQHF
TGTGCCAGTAGAGGACCGGGACAGGGGGCTTCGCGCAATCAGCCCCAGCATTTT
>.|TRBJ2-7|many|TRBV20-1
CSASPLGLGEQYF
TGCAGTGCTAGCCCACTTGGGCTCGGCGAGCAGTACTTC
>.|TRBJ1-2|.|TRBV12-3/TRBV12-4
CASSQGGVGYGYTF
TGTGCCAGCAGTCAGGGAGGGGTTGGCTATGGCTACACCTTC
>.|TRBJ2-5|many|TRBV13
CASSSWTGETQYF
TGTGCCAGCAGCTCCTGGACCGGCGAGACCCAGTACTTC
>.|TRBJ2-2|.|TRBV6-1
CASRRANTGELFF
TGTGCCAGCCGAAGGGCGAACACCGGGGAGCTGTTTTTT
>TRBD2|TRBJ2-5|.|TRBV6-2/TRBV6-3
CASSWPDYPGTSGRWETQYF
TGTGCCAGCAGTTGGCCAGACTACCCCGGGACTAGCGGGAGATGGGAGACCCAGTACTTC
>.|TRBJ2-7|once|TRBV12-3/TRBV12-4
CASSLAVEQYF
TGTGCCAGCAGTTTGGCCGTGGAGCAGTACTTC
>TRBD2|TRBJ2-5|.|TRBV11-3
CASSRGTSVIQETQYF
TGTGCCAGCAGTCGCGGGACTAGCGTAATCCAAGAGACCCAGTACTTC